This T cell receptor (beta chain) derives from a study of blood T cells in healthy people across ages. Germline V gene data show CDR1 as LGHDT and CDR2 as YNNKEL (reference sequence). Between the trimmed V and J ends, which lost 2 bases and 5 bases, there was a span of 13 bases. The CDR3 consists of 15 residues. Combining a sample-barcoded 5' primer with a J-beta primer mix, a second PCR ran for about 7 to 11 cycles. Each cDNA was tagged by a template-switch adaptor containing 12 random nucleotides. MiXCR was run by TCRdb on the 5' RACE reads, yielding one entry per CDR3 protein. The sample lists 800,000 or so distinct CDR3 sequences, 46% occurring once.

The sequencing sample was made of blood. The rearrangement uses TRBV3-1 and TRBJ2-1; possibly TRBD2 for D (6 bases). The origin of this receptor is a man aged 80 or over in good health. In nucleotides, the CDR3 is TGTGCCAGCAGCCAACCGGGACTCCCAAACAATGAGCAGTTCTTC. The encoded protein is CASSQPGLPNNEQFF.